These T cell receptor beta chains were read from a single sample in a study of cytomegalovirus exposure and HLA in healthy donors. Measured with immunoSEQ multiplex PCR; TCRdb has only the in-frame clones, and not every one. The table lists approximately 160,000 clones, around 68% of them singletons, with 2.8% in the top ten. The sequenced sample was PBMCs. These receptors were collected from a woman aged 40 to 50 in good health and CMV-seropositive. CDR3s include the opening cysteine and the closing phenylalanine or tryptophan.

TRBV6-5	TRBJ2-2	CASSPPGHNTGELFF
TRBV6-1	TRBJ2-7	CASSSGQGIDEQYF
TRBV5-5	TRBJ1-1	CASSVRGDTEEAFF
TRBV6-4	TRBJ2-1	CASSAAGAYNEQFF
TRBV29-1	TRBJ2-7	CSVEKDRGVGEQYF
TRBV10-3	TRBJ1-2	CAISERGAEYGYTF
TRBV6-1	TRBJ2-5	CASSEIRGYDGETQYF
TRBV10-3	TRBJ2-2	CAIRMGAGGAPDTGELFF
TRBV5-1	TRBJ2-3	CASSSSGADTQYF
TRBV28	TRBJ2-6	CASRRLFSGANVLTF
TRBV6-5	TRBJ1-1	CASSYSEPGRTEAFF
TRBV5-4	TRBJ1-2	CASSTLGQGALVGYTF
TRBV15	TRBJ1-5	CATRGGQAEQPQHF
TRBV4-3	TRBJ2-7	CASSHRTGASYEQYF
TRBV6-5	TRBJ2-5	CASSHRTRETQYF
TRBV7-2	TRBJ2-5	CASSPRRAVETQYF
TRBV27	TRBJ1-2	CASSQAGEYGYTF
TRBV5-1	TRBJ2-3	CASSSTSGGFTDTQYF
TRBV10-1	TRBJ2-3	CASSESWTENTDTQYF
TRBV29-1	TRBJ2-5	CSAQGQGAHLRETQYF
TRBV5-1	TRBJ2-3	CASSWILEPGDTQYF
TRBV6-6	TRBJ2-3	CASSYQGADTQYF
TRBV5-1	TRBJ2-5	CASSLRGQVLETQYF
TRBV7-3	TRBJ2-3	CASSFSEGGTDTQYF
TRBV5-5	TRBJ1-5	CASSPGQAGQPQHF
TRBV10-1	TRBJ2-3	CASSEVKQGVGTDTQYF
TRBV7-8	TRBJ1-4	CASSWGQHEKLFF
TRBV4-2	TRBJ2-2	CASSQGASGRAVGELFF
TRBV18	TRBJ1-2	CASSPPASRNGYTF
TRBV6-6	TRBJ2-5	CASRGGGSQETQYF
TRBV7-6	TRBJ1-2	CASSYGQGAQDGYTF
TRBV2	TRBJ2-3	CASQVAGTGGGTQYF
TRBV7-2	TRBJ1-1	CASSLKRGGSTEAFF
TRBV10-3	TRBJ1-2	CAISDSGQGTYGYTF
TRBV6-6	TRBJ1-4	CASSYAGLEEKLFF
TRBV30	TRBJ2-4	CAWSVETGIYIQYF
TRBV23-1	TRBJ2-5	CASSQSAGDQETQYF
TRBV7-3	TRBJ2-3	CASSLEGGGEPDTQYF
TRBV4-1	TRBJ2-2	CASSHTSTSGRGGELFF
TRBV7-9	TRBJ1-2	CASSLVEDYGYTF
TRBV19	TRBJ2-7	CASSMTGEAYEQYF
TRBV29-1	TRBJ2-1	CSVDLSGLYNEQFF
TRBV11-2	TRBJ2-7	CASSVTGTGIPEQYF
TRBV18	TRBJ2-7	CASSRGQARDEQYF
TRBV6-1	TRBJ1-1	CAQGRDSSTEAFF
TRBV7-2	TRBJ2-2	CASSLVGTGGSGELFF
TRBV28	TRBJ2-1	CASSLAGGREQFF
TRBV28	TRBJ2-7	CASSLGGPYEQYF
TRBV4-3	TRBJ1-2	CASSQDIGTVYGYTF
TRBV7-9	TRBJ1-6	CASSRGGSPLHF
TRBV13	TRBJ1-1	CASRRGRALEAFF